The present TCR beta chain was sequenced within a study of T cell repertoires in cytomegalovirus infection. About the research overall: Indications came from public TCR beta signatures; they pointed to CMV infection and to a matching HLA type.

Findings and caveats of the study: CMV carriers with the relevant HLA were identified by cumulative public TCR beta family frequency. Across the ex vivo response, the dominant clonotypes were HLA-C-restricted CMV-specific TCR beta clonotypes.

In TCRdb, the reads were re-called with MiXCR into one record per CDR3 protein. Seen here are roughly 500,000 distinct CDR3 sequences, over 9% observed once, and the top ten hold roughly 10%. Between the trimmed V and J ends, which lost 9 bases and 5 bases, there was a span of 16 bases. Germline V gives CDR1 LNHNV, CDR2 YYDKDF (reference sequence). The CDR3 loop spans 13 amino acids. About this clonotype: Its antigen is still unknown.

This chain uses TRBV15 with TRBJ1-2, with TRBD1 as a possible D gene (6 bases). The source material was PBMCs. The TCR sequence derives from a human donor in good health (CMV status not recorded). Some clones in this sample may be carry-over from other donors' samples. The CDR3 sequence: CATRNLQGYGYTF. In nucleotides, the CDR3 is TGTGCCACTAGAAACTTACAGGGTTATGGCTACACCTTC.